This T cell receptor (beta chain) was observed in a study of blood T cells in healthy people across ages. Primed by a sample-barcoded 5' primer and a J-beta primer mix, a second PCR proceeded for about 7 to 12 cycles. A single record per CDR3 protein comes from TCRdb applying MiXCR to the 5' RACE reads. The repertoire has roughly 830,000 distinct CDR3 sequences, around 62% of them found once; the top ten carry around a quarter. The clonotype originates from a man aged 25 to 40 in good health. The sample was blood.

The CDR3 is CATKGCVTSTDTQYF. CDR3 bases: TGTGCCACCAAGGGGTGCGTGACTAGCACAGATACGCAGTATTTT. The rearrangement links TRBV6-4 to TRBJ2-3; a possible D gene is TRBD1 (5 bases). Germline CDR1 reads MRHNA; CDR2 reads SNTAGT. V lost 10 bases and J lost 0, with 17 bases in between. CDR3 size: 15 residues.